The 7 T cell receptor beta chains in this list originate from one sample, sequenced in a study of metastatic and nonmetastatic thyroid tumors. From the PCR reads, TCRdb re-called clones with MiXCR. The sample carries about 22,000 clones, about 14% recorded once. All patients were untreated before thyroid surgery. Sequencing input: tumor tissue. The source of these receptors is a female donor with papillary thyroid cancer or a benign thyroid nodule (not recorded which). Some clones in this sample may be carry-over from other donors' samples.

This clone was observed at least ten times. This chain uses TRBV19 with TRBJ2-2; 9 bases map to TRBD1. The V gene end was trimmed by 6 bases and the J gene end by 5 bases; junction bases not matched to a gene: 7. CDR3 size: 15 residues. CDR1 LNHDA and CDR2 SQIVND come from the germline V gene (reference sequence). CDR3 in amino acids: CASSPQTGGTGELFF. The CDR3 DNA reads as TGTGCCAGTAGCCCTCAGACAGGGGGGACCGGGGAGCTGTTTTTT.

This clone was recorded a few times. This may arise from a read error, as a much more abundant clone is one base away. The rearrangement links TRBV6-2 or TRBV6-3 to TRBJ2-7; maybe TRBD1 (6 bases). Germline V gene data show CDR1 as MNHEY and CDR2 as SVGEGT. The V end lost 4 bases, the J end lost 6 bases, and 13 bases lay between the germline ends. This CDR3 contains 13 residues. CDR3 region: CASSFGTRSEQYF. The CDR3 DNA reads as TGTGCCAGCAGTTTTGGGACAAGGTCCGAGCAGTACTTC.

This clone was found many times. V usage is TRBV5-4 and J usage is TRBJ2-1, with D possibly matching TRBD2 (6 bases). Germline V gives CDR1 SGHNT, CDR2 YYREEE (reference sequence). This CDR3 has 16 residues. V dropped 2 bases and J dropped 5 bases, with 17 bases sitting between them. The CDR3 is CASSFGLRGENNEQFF. In DNA, the CDR3 is TGTGCCAGCAGCTTTGGGTTGCGGGGTGAGAACAATGAGCAGTTCTTC.

There are a few counts of this clone. This may be a read error, as it is one base from a much larger clone. The rearrangement links TRBV20-1 to TRBJ1-5; perhaps TRBD1 as D (6 bases). The CDR3 covers 14 residues. The germline gives CDR1 DFQATT, CDR2 SNEGSKA (reference sequence). In DNA form, the CDR3 reads TGCGGTGCTATAGAGCACGGGGGGCGTCAGCCCCAGCATTTT. Protein sequence: CGAIEHGGRQPQHF.

This clone was seen at least ten times. This chain connects TRBV5-1 to TRBJ2-7, with D possibly being TRBD2 (5 bases). Trimming removed 0 bases from V and 2 bases from J, with 9 bases in between. Per germline, CDR1 SGHRS and CDR2 YFSETQ. This CDR3 has 14 residues. The CDR3 is CASSLASGTYEQYF. The DNA of the CDR3 is TGCGCCAGCAGCTTGGCCTCCGGGACCTACGAGCAGTACTTC.

At least ten counts were recorded for this clone. The chain combines TRBV20-1 with TRBJ2-7; D not resolved. Deletions cut 5 bases from V and 4 bases from J, with 6 bases between. The germline V gene has CDR1 DFQATT and CDR2 SNEGSKA (reference sequence). This CDR3 contains 10 residues. Written as DNA, the CDR3 is TGCAGTGCTGGACCTTACGAGCAGTACTTC. Encoded protein: CSAGPYEQYF.

By its share, this clone is medium-sized. The chain combines TRBV12-3 or TRBV12-4 with TRBJ2-5; 11 bases are shared with TRBD2. The CDR3 is 15 amino acids. With 3 bases clipped from V and 5 bases from J, the junction kept 5 bases outside the gene matches. The CDR3 nucleotides are TGTGCCAGCAGTTTCGTAGCGGGGGGGCGGGAGACCCAGTACTTC. Translating it yields CASSFVAGGRETQYF.